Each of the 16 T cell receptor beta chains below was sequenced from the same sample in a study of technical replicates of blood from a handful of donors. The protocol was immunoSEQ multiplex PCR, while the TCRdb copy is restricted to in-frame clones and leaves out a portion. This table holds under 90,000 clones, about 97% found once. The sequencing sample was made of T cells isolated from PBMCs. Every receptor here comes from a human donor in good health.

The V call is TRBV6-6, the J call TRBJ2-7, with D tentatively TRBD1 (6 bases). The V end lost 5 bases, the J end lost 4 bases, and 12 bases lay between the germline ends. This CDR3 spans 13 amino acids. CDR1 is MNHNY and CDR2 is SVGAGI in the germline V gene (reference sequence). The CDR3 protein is CASSAGTGYEQYF. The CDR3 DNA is TGTGCCAGCAGTGCCGGAACAGGGTACGAGCAGTACTTC.

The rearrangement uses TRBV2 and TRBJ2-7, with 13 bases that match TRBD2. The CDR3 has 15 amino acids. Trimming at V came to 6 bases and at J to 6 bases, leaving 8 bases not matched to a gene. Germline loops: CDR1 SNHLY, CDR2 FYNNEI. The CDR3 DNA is TGTGCCAGCAGCCCAGGACTAGCGGGAGTAACCGAGCAGTACTTC. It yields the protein CASSPGLAGVTEQYF.

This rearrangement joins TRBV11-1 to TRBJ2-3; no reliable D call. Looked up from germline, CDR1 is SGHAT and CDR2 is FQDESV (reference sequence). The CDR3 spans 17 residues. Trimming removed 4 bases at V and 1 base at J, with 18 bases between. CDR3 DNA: TGTGCCAGCAGCTCCCCCGGCGGCTATTTACGCACAGATACGCAGTATTTT. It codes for CASSSPGGYLRTDTQYF.

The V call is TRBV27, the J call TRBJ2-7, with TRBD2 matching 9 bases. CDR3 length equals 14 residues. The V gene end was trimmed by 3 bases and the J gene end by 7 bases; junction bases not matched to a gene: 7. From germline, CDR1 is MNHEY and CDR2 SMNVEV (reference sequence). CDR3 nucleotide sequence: TGTGCCAGCAGTTTGGGGACTAGCCCGAGGGAGCAGTACTTC. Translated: CASSLGTSPREQYF.

CDR3 nucleotides: TGCAGCGTATTGGGAGGACAGAACACTGAAGCTTTCTTT. Its translation is CSVLGGQNTEAFF. This chain connects TRBV29-1 to TRBJ1-1, with a weak D call TRBD1 (5 bases). The V gene's germline CDR1 is SQVTM and CDR2 ANQGSEA. The length of the CDR3 is 13 residues. The V end lost 6 bases, the J end lost 1 base, and 12 bases lay between the germline ends.

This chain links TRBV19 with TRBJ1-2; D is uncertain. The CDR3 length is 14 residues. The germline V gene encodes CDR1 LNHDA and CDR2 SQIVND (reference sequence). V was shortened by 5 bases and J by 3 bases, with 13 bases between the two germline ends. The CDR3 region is CASSAQAADYGYTF. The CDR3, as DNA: TGTGCCAGTAGTGCCCAAGCGGCCGACTATGGCTACACCTTC.

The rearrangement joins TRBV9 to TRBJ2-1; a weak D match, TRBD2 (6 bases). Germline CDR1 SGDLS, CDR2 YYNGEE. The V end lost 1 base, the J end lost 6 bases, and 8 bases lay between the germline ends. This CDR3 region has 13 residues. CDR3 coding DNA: TGTGCCAGCAGCGTATCGGGGGTCAATGAGCAGTTCTTC. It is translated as CASSVSGVNEQFF. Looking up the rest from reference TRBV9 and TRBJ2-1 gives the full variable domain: DSGVTQTPKHLITATGQRVTLRCSPRSGDLSVYWYQQSLDQGLQFLIQYYNGEERAKGNILERFSAQQFPDLHSELNLSSLELGDSALYFCASSVSGVNEQFFGPGTRLTVL.

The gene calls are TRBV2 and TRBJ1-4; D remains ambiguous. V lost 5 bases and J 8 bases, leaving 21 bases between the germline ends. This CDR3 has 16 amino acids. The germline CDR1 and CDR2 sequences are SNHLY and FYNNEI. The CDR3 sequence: CASSISGIRIGEKLFF. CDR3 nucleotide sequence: TGTGCCAGCAGTATATCCGGGATCCGCATAGGCGAAAAACTGTTTTTT. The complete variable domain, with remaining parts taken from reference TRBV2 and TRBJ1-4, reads EPEVTQTPSHQVTQMGQEVILRCVPISNHLYFYWYRQILGQKVEFLVSFYNNEISEKSEIFDDQFSVERPDGSNFTLKIRSTKLEDSAMYFCASSISGIRIGEKLFFGSGTQLSVL.

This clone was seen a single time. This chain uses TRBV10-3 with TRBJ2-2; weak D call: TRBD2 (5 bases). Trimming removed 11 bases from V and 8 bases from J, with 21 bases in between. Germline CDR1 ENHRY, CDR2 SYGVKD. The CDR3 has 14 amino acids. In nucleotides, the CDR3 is TGTGCCGCCTTAGAAGCTGGGAGCATTGGGGAGCTGTTTTTT. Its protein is CAALEAGSIGELFF.

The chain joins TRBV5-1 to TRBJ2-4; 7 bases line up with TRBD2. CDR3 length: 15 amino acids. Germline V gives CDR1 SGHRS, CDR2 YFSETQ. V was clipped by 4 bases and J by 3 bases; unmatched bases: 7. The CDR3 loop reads CASSRYAGVKNIQYF. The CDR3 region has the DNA TGCGCCAGCAGCCGGTACGCGGGAGTCAAAAACATTCAGTACTTC.

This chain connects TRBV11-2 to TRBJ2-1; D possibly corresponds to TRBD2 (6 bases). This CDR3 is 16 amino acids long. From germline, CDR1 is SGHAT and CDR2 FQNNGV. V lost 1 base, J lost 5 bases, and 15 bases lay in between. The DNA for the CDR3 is TGTGCCAGCAGCTTAGTAGCTCTAGCGTATGACAATGAGCAGTTCTTC. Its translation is CASSLVALAYDNEQFF.

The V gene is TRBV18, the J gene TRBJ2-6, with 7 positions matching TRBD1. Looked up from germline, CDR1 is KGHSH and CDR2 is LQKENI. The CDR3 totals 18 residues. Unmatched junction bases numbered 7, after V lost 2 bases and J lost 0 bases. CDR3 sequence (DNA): TGTGCCAGCTCACCAGGGGGACAGCCTCTCTCTGGGGCCAACGTCCTGACTTTC. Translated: CASSPGGQPLSGANVLTF.

The CDR3 region is CASNPGRGTEAFF. CDR3 nucleotides: TGTGCCAGCAATCCAGGGCGGGGGACTGAAGCTTTCTTT. The chain uses TRBV6-5 and TRBJ1-1; possible D gene TRBD1, 5 bases. The CDR3 totals 13 residues. V shed 7 bases and J shed 5 bases, with 14 bases lying between them. Germline V gene data show CDR1 as MNHEY and CDR2 as SVGAGI.

The CDR3 bases are TGTGCCAGCAGTGTGGGGGGGCTAGATGAGCAGTTCTTC. This translates into CASSVGGLDEQFF. The V call is TRBV6-1, the J call TRBJ2-1, with D possibly matching TRBD2 (7 bases). The CDR3 is 13 residues long. Germline V gene data show CDR1 as MNHNS and CDR2 as SASEGT. Trimming shortened V by 4 bases and J by 8 bases, and 12 bases separated the two germline ends.

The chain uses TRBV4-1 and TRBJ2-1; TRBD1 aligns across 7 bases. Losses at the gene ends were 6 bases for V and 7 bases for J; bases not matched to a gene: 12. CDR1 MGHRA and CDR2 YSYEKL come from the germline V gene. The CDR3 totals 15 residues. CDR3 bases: TGCGCCAGCAGAGGACCGGGAACAGGGGTAAATGAGCAGTTCTTC. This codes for CASRGPGTGVNEQFF.

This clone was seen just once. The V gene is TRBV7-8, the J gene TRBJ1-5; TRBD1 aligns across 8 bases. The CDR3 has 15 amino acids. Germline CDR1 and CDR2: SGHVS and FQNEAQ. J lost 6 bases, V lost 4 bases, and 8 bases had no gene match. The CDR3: CASSSQGAASQPQHF. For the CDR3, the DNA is TGTGCCAGCAGCTCGCAGGGGGCCGCAAGTCAGCCCCAGCATTTT.